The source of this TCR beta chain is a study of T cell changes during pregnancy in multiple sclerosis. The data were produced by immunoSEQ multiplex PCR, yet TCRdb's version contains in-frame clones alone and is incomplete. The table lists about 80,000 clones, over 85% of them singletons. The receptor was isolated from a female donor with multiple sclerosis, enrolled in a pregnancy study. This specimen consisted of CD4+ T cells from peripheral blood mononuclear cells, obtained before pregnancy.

This chain's CDR3 is CASSLGTHTEQYF. CDR3 in DNA: TGTGCCAGCAGTTTAGGGACACATACCGAGCAGTACTTC. V gene TRBV28 combines with J gene TRBJ2-7; D is possibly TRBD1 (6 bases). The V gene lost 2 bases and the J gene lost 6 bases, with 11 bases spanning the gap. The CDR3 runs to 13 residues. Germline V CDR1 and CDR2: MDHEN, SYDVKM.